Described below is a single T cell receptor beta chain sequence and its context. The data derive from a study of T cell responses to AZD1222 COVID-19 vaccine. Germline loops: CDR1 LNHDA, CDR2 SQIVND (reference sequence). V was clipped by 5 bases and J by 0 bases, with 11 bases between them. There are 15 residues in the CDR3. Data came from immunoSEQ multiplex PCR; TCRdb stores just in-frame clones and leaves some out. The sample yields about 110,000 clones, roughly 92% seen once. This material consisted of peripheral blood, taken 28 days after the second AZD1222 dose. The sequence was obtained from an adult who received the AZD1222 COVID-19 vaccine. This chain uses TRBV19 with TRBJ1-3, with D unclear. The CDR3 region has the DNA TGTGCCAGTAGTGAATGGACGTACTCTGGAAACACCATATATTTT. Translating it yields CASSEWTYSGNTIYF.